This entry concerns a single TCR beta chain. This CDR3 spans 15 amino acids. CDR1 and CDR2 (germline): MNHEY, SMNVEV (reference sequence). V was pared by 7 bases and J by 3 bases, with 16 bases between. The data derive from a study of brain T cells in children with intractable seizures. At least one anti-epileptic drug was given before surgery. Assay used: immunoSEQ multiplex PCR; TCRdb lists only in-frame clones, some missing. Of approximately 41,000 clones listed, over 75% are singletons. This receptor was taken from a girl between 2 and 10 years old with tuberous sclerosis and intractable seizures. The rearrangement links TRBV27 to TRBJ2-1; a possible D gene is TRBD1 (6 bases). Sequenced material: peripheral blood, taken at surgery. The CDR3 DNA reads as TGTGCCAGCAAAAAGGACAGCCGGATCTACAATGAGCAGTTCTTC. Protein: CASKKDSRIYNEQFF.